Presented here are 15 T cell receptor beta chains from one specimen sequenced in a study of CD8 T cells in ankylosing spondylitis. Study-wide findings and caveats: A TCR beta motif of fewer than ten highly homologous variants seemed to mark ankylosing spondylitis blood.

No antigen is known for these receptors. MiXCR, run by TCRdb on the 5' RACE reads, gives a single entry per CDR3 protein. This sample has 670,000 or so distinct CDR3 sequences, with under 20% found just once. Sample: blood, either unsorted or a sorted T cell fraction (not recorded which). These TCRs come from a male donor with ankylosing spondylitis.

This clonotype was seen at least ten times. This chain uses TRBV18 with TRBJ2-7, with TRBD2 matching 8 bases. J gave up 0 bases and V 3 bases, and 1 base lay outside the gene matches. CDR3 length: 14 amino acids. The germline CDR1 and CDR2 sequences are KGHSH and LQKENI. Here the CDR3 DNA reads TGTGCCAGCTCACCTAGCGGGATCTCCTACGAGCAGTACTTC. Translated, it gives CASSPSGISYEQYF.

This clonotype was recorded at least ten times. The chain has TRBV5-1 and TRBJ2-5; D gene uncertain. The CDR3 runs to 13 residues. Germline CDR1 and CDR2: SGHRS and YFSETQ. V dropped 4 bases and J dropped 1 base, with 8 bases sitting between them. CDR3 sequence: CASSLQTQETQYF. As DNA, the CDR3 is TGCGCCAGCAGCCTACAGACCCAAGAGACCCAGTACTTC.

This chain links TRBV9 with TRBJ2-5; TRBD2 agrees at 10 bases. This CDR3 is 15 amino acids long. The J segment lost 5 bases and the V segment lost 0 bases, leaving 4 bases of the junction unmatched. Germline CDR1 SGDLS, CDR2 YYNGEE. CDR3 region: CASSVASGSLETQYF. The CDR3 DNA is TGTGCCAGCAGCGTAGCTAGCGGGAGTTTGGAGACCCAGTACTTC.

V gene TRBV14 combines with J gene TRBJ2-7; unclear D gene. Per germline, CDR1 SGHDN and CDR2 FVKESK. This CDR3 contains 15 residues. V shed 3 bases and J shed 0 bases, with 12 bases lying between them. CDR3 protein: CASSHTGRSSYEQYF. The DNA for the CDR3 is TGTGCCAGCAGCCACACGGGCCGAAGCTCCTACGAGCAGTACTTC.

This clonotype was observed a few times. The chain uses TRBV29-1 and TRBJ2-7; weak D call: TRBD2 (6 bases). Trimming left V 6 bases short and J 0 bases short, with 15 bases between. Germline V gene sequence: CDR1 SQVTM, CDR2 ANQGSEA. The CDR3 contains 14 residues. CDR3 region: CSVTGTLSSYEQYF. Here the CDR3 DNA reads TGCAGCGTGACCGGGACTTTGAGCTCCTACGAGCAGTACTTC.

This clonotype was detected a few times. The rearrangement joins TRBV12-3 or TRBV12-4 to TRBJ2-3; a weak D match, TRBD2 (6 bases). Deletions cut 6 bases from V and 6 bases from J, with 16 bases between. The CDR3 extends over 14 amino acids. This CDR3 reads CASSRRDFPDTQYF. The CDR3 DNA follows: TGTGCCAGCAGCCGCCGGGACTTTCCGGATACGCAGTATTTT.

V usage is TRBV3-1 and J usage is TRBJ1-5; D possibly corresponds to TRBD1 (5 bases). Germline assignment: CDR1 LGHDT and CDR2 YNNKEL (reference sequence). The CDR3 has 18 amino acids. Trimming removed 0 bases at V and 1 base at J, with 16 bases between. DNA for the CDR3: TGTGCCAGCAGCCAAGAAAGTCCTACCAGGGCAAGCAATCAGCCCCAGCATTTT. Translation gives CASSQESPTRASNQPQHF.

The rearrangement joins TRBV4-1 to TRBJ2-2; 10 nucleotides match TRBD1. This CDR3 has 20 amino acids. The germline gives CDR1 MGHRA, CDR2 YSYEKL. The V and J ends lost 0 bases and 6 bases, in that order; junction bases with no gene match: 16. The CDR3, as DNA: TGCGCCAGCAGCCAAGACAAGGACAGGGGGGGATTGCGTAGGGCCGGGGAGCTGTTTTTT. It is translated as CASSQDKDRGGLRRAGELFF.

The CDR3 here is CASSQDSEPSYEQYF. The CDR3, as DNA: TGCGCCAGCAGCCAAGATAGCGAGCCCTCCTACGAGCAGTACTTC. This chain links TRBV4-3 with TRBJ2-7; D possibly corresponds to TRBD2 (5 bases). CDR1 and CDR2 (germline): LGHNA, YSLEER. Trimming removed 0 bases from V and 0 bases from J, with 9 bases in between. The CDR3 covers 15 residues.

This clonotype was counted between two and nine times. This chain joins TRBV30 and TRBJ2-7; 10 bases are a match to TRBD1. Trimming cost V 3 bases and J 2 bases; bases outside gene matches: 7. Germline CDR1 and CDR2: GTSNPN and SVGIG (reference sequence). The CDR3 runs 15 residues. The CDR3 DNA is TGTGCCTGGAGGAACTGGGGACAGGGGACCTACGAGCAGTACTTC. Amino acid sequence: CAWRNWGQGTYEQYF. Looking up the rest from reference TRBV30 and TRBJ2-7 gives the full variable domain: SQTIHQWPATLVQPVGSPLSLECTVEGTSNPNLYWYRQAAGRGLQLLFYSVGIGQISSEVPQNLSASRPQDRQFILSSKKLLLSDSGFYLCAWRNWGQGTYEQYFGPGTRLTVT.

The sample holds a few counts of this clonotype. The chain combines TRBV12-3 or TRBV12-4 with TRBJ2-7; D is unclear. This CDR3 is built from 14 residues. The V gene lost 2 bases and the J gene lost 2 bases, with 10 bases spanning the gap. The CDR3 reads CASSLRTKPYEQYF. The CDR3 DNA sequence: TGTGCCAGCAGTTTAAGGACCAAACCCTACGAGCAGTACTTC.

This clonotype occurred a few times. The CDR3 loop reads CASSFPGVRTGYTF. The DNA of the CDR3 is TGCGCCAGCAGCTTCCCAGGGGTTAGGACTGGCTACACCTTC. J is TRBJ1-2 and V is TRBV5-1; weak D call: TRBD1 (6 bases). The CDR3 length is 14 residues. Trimming pared 2 bases from V and 7 bases from J, leaving 15 bases between. Germline V gene sequence: CDR1 SGHRS, CDR2 YFSETQ.

V is TRBV7-3 and J is TRBJ2-6; 7 nucleotides agree with TRBD1. The J segment lost 2 bases and the V segment lost 3 bases, leaving 4 bases of the junction unmatched. The CDR3 runs to 16 residues. Germline V gene data show CDR1 as SGHTA and CDR2 as FQGTGA. The CDR3 spells CASSFATGAGANVLTF. CDR3 DNA sequence: TGTGCCAGCAGCTTCGCTACAGGGGCTGGGGCCAACGTCCTGACTTTC.

Many counts were recorded for this clonotype. The genes are TRBV20-1 and TRBJ1-1, with D possibly matching TRBD1 (5 bases). Trimming took off 2 bases at V and 0 bases at J, with 13 bases between the two ends. Germline V gene lookup returns CDR1 DFQATT and CDR2 SNEGSKA (reference sequence). The CDR3 is 15 residues long. CDR3 sequence reads: CSARMGRVLNTEAFF. In nucleotides, the CDR3 is TGCAGTGCTAGAATGGGGCGGGTATTGAACACTGAAGCTTTCTTT.

The chain employs TRBV4-3 and TRBJ1-1; D is unresolved. Trimming removed 0 bases at V and 10 bases at J, with 12 bases between. In germline, CDR1 is LGHNA, CDR2 YSLEER. This CDR3 has 13 amino acids. CDR3 nucleotide sequence: TGCGCCAGCAGCCAAGAGGGTGGAGGGTTAGCTTTCTTT. This gives the protein CASSQEGGGLAFF.